Following are 23 T cell receptor beta chains from one sample sequenced in a study of blood T cell repertoires in COVID-19. Clones were sequenced by immunoSEQ multiplex PCR, and TCRdb holds only the in-frame ones, with some missing. The sample shows 150,000 or so clones, around 87% of them seen only once. Sequenced material: peripheral blood. The receptors originated from an elderly man with acute or convalescent COVID-19.

This chain joins TRBV19 and TRBJ2-3; possible D gene TRBD2, 7 bases. CDR1 is LNHDA, CDR2 SQIVND, per germline (reference sequence). V was clipped by 5 bases and J by 4 bases, with 13 bases between them. This CDR3 region has 14 residues. Here the CDR3 reads CASSPREGADTQYF. The CDR3 DNA reads as TGTGCCAGTAGTCCCAGGGAGGGGGCAGATACGCAGTATTTT.

This clone appeared a single time. The genes are TRBV30 and TRBJ2-7, with 11 positions matching TRBD2. The CDR3 has 14 amino acids. Trimming removed 2 bases from V and 3 bases from J; junction bases left unmatched: 3. Germline V gene lookup returns CDR1 GTSNPN and CDR2 SVGIG (reference sequence). CDR3 sequence reads: CAWSPGLAGYEQYF. The CDR3 DNA is TGTGCCTGGAGTCCCGGACTAGCGGGCTACGAGCAGTACTTC. Based on the CDR3 plus reference TRBV30 and TRBJ2-7, the full variable domain is SQTIHQWPATLVQPVGSPLSLECTVEGTSNPNLYWYRQAAGRGLQLLFYSVGIGQISSEVPQNLSASRPQDRQFILSSKKLLLSDSGFYLCAWSPGLAGYEQYFGPGTRLTVT.

V gene TRBV6-4 combines with J gene TRBJ1-1; a weak D match, TRBD1 (6 bases). Deletions cut 0 bases from V and 0 bases from J, with 17 bases between. Germline V gene data show CDR1 as MRHNA and CDR2 as SNTAGT. The CDR3 length is 18 residues. CDR3 amino acids: CASSDSWQRGSMNTEAFF. In nucleotides, the CDR3 is TGTGCCAGCAGTGACTCTTGGCAGAGGGGGAGCATGAACACTGAAGCTTTCTTT.

The chain recombines TRBV11-1 with TRBJ1-4; TRBD1 matches 10 bases. The J segment lost 7 bases and the V segment lost 5 bases, leaving 7 bases of the junction unmatched. Germline V CDR1 and CDR2: SGHAT, FQDESV (reference sequence). The CDR3 contains 15 residues. The CDR3 protein is CASSQRQGASEKLFF. CDR3 in DNA: TGTGCCAGCAGCCAACGACAGGGGGCAAGTGAAAAACTGTTTTTT.

DNA for the CDR3: TGTGCCAGTAGTATAGGGGTTAGCCAGCCCCAGCATTTT. Residues: CASSIGVSQPQHF. The J gene is TRBJ1-5, the V gene TRBV19; unclear D gene. Germline V gives CDR1 LNHDA, CDR2 SQIVND (reference sequence). This CDR3 comprises 13 residues. V lost 1 base, J lost 7 bases, and 8 bases lay in between.

The rearrangement uses TRBV7-2 and TRBJ2-3, with no clear D. This CDR3 comprises 12 residues. The V end lost 4 bases, the J end lost 4 bases, and 6 bases lay between the germline ends. Germline values: CDR1 SGHTA, CDR2 FQGNSA. This CDR3 is CASSSQSDTQYF. The CDR3 DNA reads TGTGCCAGCAGCTCCCAGTCAGATACGCAGTATTTT. The variable domain in full, completed from reference TRBV7-2 and TRBJ2-3, reads GAGVSQSPSNKVTEKGKDVELRCDPISGHTALYWYRQSLGQGLEFLIYFQGNSAPDKSGLPSDRFSAERTGGSVSTLTIQRTQQEDSAVYLCASSSQSDTQYFGPGTRLTVL.

The table lists this clone with a few counts. This rearrangement joins TRBV7-9 to TRBJ2-3; 10 nucleotides agree with TRBD2. Germline V gene data show CDR1 as SEHNR and CDR2 as FQNEAQ (reference sequence). With 0 bases clipped from V and 1 base from J, the junction kept 10 bases outside the gene matches. The CDR3 is made up of 19 amino acids. The CDR3 region is CASSLALGLADPRTDTQYF. In nucleotides, the CDR3 is TGTGCCAGCAGCTTAGCCCTCGGACTAGCGGACCCTCGCACAGATACGCAGTATTTT.

This clone is a singleton in its sample. The chain joins TRBV15 to TRBJ2-3, with D possibly TRBD2 on 6 matching bases. V gave up 2 bases and J gave up 6 bases, with 21 bases separating them. Germline CDR1 and CDR2: LNHNV and YYDKDF (reference sequence). The CDR3 sequence is 17 residues long. The DNA of the CDR3 is TGTGCCACCAGCAGAAGAGCCGGAGGAGGGAGTTCTGATACGCAGTATTTT. As protein: CATSRRAGGGSSDTQYF.

The chain recombines TRBV5-6 with TRBJ2-2, with 12 bases that match TRBD2. Per germline, CDR1 SGHDT and CDR2 YYEEEE. V trimming: 2 bases; J trimming: 5 bases; junction bases outside the gene matches: 4. The length of the CDR3 is 16 residues. CDR3 loop: CASSLAGTSGTGELFF. The DNA of the CDR3 is TGTGCCAGCAGCTTAGCCGGGACTAGCGGGACCGGGGAGCTGTTTTTT.

This chain connects TRBV2 to TRBJ2-5; a weak D match, TRBD1 (5 bases). The CDR3 is made up of 15 amino acids. The V end was cut by 0 bases, the J end by 7 bases, with 15 bases between. The germline V gene has CDR1 SNHLY and CDR2 FYNNEI. The CDR3 protein is CASSEALQGSVTQYF. CDR3 sequence (DNA): TGTGCCAGCAGTGAAGCGCTTCAGGGTTCTGTGACCCAGTACTTC. Together with reference TRBV2 and TRBJ2-5, the CDR3 gives the full variable domain: EPEVTQTPSHQVTQMGQEVILRCVPISNHLYFYWYRQILGQKVEFLVSFYNNEISEKSEIFDDQFSVERPDGSNFTLKIRSTKLEDSAMYFCASSEALQGSVTQYFGPGTRLLVL.

The rearrangement links TRBV19 to TRBJ1-1; 7 bases fit TRBD1. Looked up from germline, CDR1 is LNHDA and CDR2 is SQIVND (reference sequence). The CDR3 length is 16 residues. V shed 5 bases, J shed 4 bases, and the junction held 13 bases outside the gene matches. CDR3 protein: CASSSPDRVVSTEAFF. CDR3 DNA sequence: TGTGCCAGTAGTTCCCCTGACAGGGTTGTTTCCACTGAAGCTTTCTTT.

The rearrangement joins TRBV5-1 to TRBJ2-3; 9 bases fit TRBD1. Germline CDR1 and CDR2: SGHRS and YFSETQ. CDR3 size: 16 residues. The V segment lost 4 bases and the J segment 2 bases; nucleotides outside the gene matches: 8. CDR3 sequence: CASSATGQGNTDTQYF. CDR3 coding DNA: TGCGCCAGCAGCGCGACCGGACAGGGGAACACAGATACGCAGTATTTT.

In this sample, this clone turned up a few times. V and J are TRBV6-5 and TRBJ2-2, with 8 bases identical to TRBD1. Trimming removed 0 bases from V and 3 bases from J; junction bases left unmatched: 3. The germline V gene has CDR1 MNHEY and CDR2 SVGAGI. The CDR3 loop spans 16 amino acids. The CDR3 nucleotides read TGTGCCAGCAGTTACTCCTCAGGGGGCCACACCGGGGAGCTGTTTTTT. It translates to CASSYSSGGHTGELFF.

The chain joins TRBV7-9 to TRBJ2-3; 9 bases agree with TRBD2. Germline assignment: CDR1 SEHNR and CDR2 FQNEAQ (reference sequence). J lost 4 bases, V lost 5 bases, and 4 bases had no gene match. This CDR3 comprises 14 residues. The CDR3 DNA reads as TGTGCCAGCAGCCCTAGCGGGGCCGCAGATACGCAGTATTTT. Residues: CASSPSGAADTQYF.

This chain uses TRBV11-1 with TRBJ1-2; a possible D gene is TRBD1 (6 bases). Trimming shortened V by 2 bases and J by 12 bases, and 13 bases separated the two germline ends. The length of the CDR3 is 12 residues. Germline V gives CDR1 SGHAT, CDR2 FQDESV (reference sequence). CDR3 residues: CASSLSAGAHTF. As DNA, the CDR3 is TGTGCCAGCAGCTTATCGGCAGGGGCCCACACCTTC.

V and J are TRBV5-1 and TRBJ2-7, with TRBD2 as a possible D gene (7 bases). V lost 1 base to trimming and J lost 2 bases, with 10 bases between them. This CDR3 has 14 amino acids. Germline loops: CDR1 SGHRS, CDR2 YFSETQ. CDR3 in DNA: TGCGCCAGCAGCTTGACAGGGACTACCTACGAGCAGTACTTC. Its translation is CASSLTGTTYEQYF. Based on the CDR3 plus reference TRBV5-1 and TRBJ2-7, the full variable domain is KAGVTQTPRYLIKTRGQQVTLSCSPISGHRSVSWYQQTPGQGLQFLFEYFSETQRNKGNFPGRFSGRQFSNSRSEMNVSTLELGDSALYLCASSLTGTTYEQYFGPGTRLTVT.

The CDR3 reads CSVNSGSGYEQYF. As DNA, the CDR3 is TGCAGCGTGAATAGCGGGAGCGGCTACGAGCAGTACTTC. The V gene is TRBV29-1, the J gene TRBJ2-7; 9 bases are shared with TRBD2. Germline V gene lookup returns CDR1 SQVTM and CDR2 ANQGSEA. The CDR3 has 13 amino acids. Unmatched junction bases numbered 6, after V lost 6 bases and J lost 3 bases.

This chain links TRBV5-1 with TRBJ1-3; D gene uncertain. The germline V gene encodes CDR1 SGHRS and CDR2 YFSETQ. The ends were cut back, 2 bases at V and 2 bases at J, with 11 bases in the middle. The CDR3 loop spans 15 amino acids. In DNA, the CDR3 is TGCGCCAGCAGCTTAGGAGGGAACACTGGAAACACCATATATTTT. This gives the protein CASSLGGNTGNTIYF.

CDR3 amino acids: CASSSYRGPGYTQYF. CDR3 coding DNA: TGTGCCAGCAGCTCCTACAGGGGGCCGGGGTATACGCAGTATTTT. The rearrangement links TRBV11-2 to TRBJ2-3; TRBD1 matches at 9 bases. Trimming at V came to 4 bases and at J to 7 bases, leaving 9 bases not matched to a gene. Looked up from germline, CDR1 is SGHAT and CDR2 is FQNNGV. CDR3 size: 15 residues.

In this sample, this clone turned up a few times. J is TRBJ2-7 and V is TRBV27; 7 bases match TRBD1. The CDR3 length is 17 residues. V shed 4 bases, J shed 3 bases, and the junction held 15 bases outside the gene matches. Germline CDR1 reads MNHEY; CDR2 reads SMNVEV (reference sequence). This chain's CDR3 is CASSSLMHPTGFYEQYF. As DNA, the CDR3 is TGTGCCAGCAGTTCACTGATGCACCCGACAGGGTTCTACGAGCAGTACTTC.

V is TRBV27 and J is TRBJ1-2; 11 bases match TRBD1. The CDR3 runs 13 residues. V lost 3 bases, J lost 8 bases, and 2 bases stayed unmatched. CDR1 is MNHEY and CDR2 is SMNVEV in the germline V gene (reference sequence). CDR3 in DNA: TGTGCCAGCAGTTTCGGGACAGGGGGAGGCTACACCTTC. Translated, it gives CASSFGTGGGYTF.

The rearrangement joins TRBV3-1 (or the pseudogene TRBV3-2) to TRBJ1-1, with D possibly matching TRBD1 (5 bases). There are 13 residues in the CDR3. V dropped 4 bases and J dropped 10 bases, with 16 bases sitting between them. Germline CDR1 is LGHDT and CDR2 is YNNKEL (reference sequence). CDR3 region: CASSPWGRDGAFF. CDR3 DNA: TGTGCCAGCAGCCCTTGGGGCAGGGATGGAGCTTTCTTT.

This clone was seen a handful of times. This chain joins TRBV28 and TRBJ1-5; possible D gene TRBD1, 5 bases. Trimming took off 6 bases at V and 3 bases at J, with 15 bases between the two ends. The CDR3 has 15 amino acids. CDR1 and CDR2 from the germline V gene are MDHEN and SYDVKM. CDR3: CASSPPTANNQPQHF. In nucleotides, the CDR3 is TGTGCCAGCAGCCCCCCGACAGCCAACAATCAGCCCCAGCATTTT.